Listed here is a single T cell receptor beta chain. Its specific antigen is unknown. Qualities for individual bases were not recorded, and no much larger clone is one base off. Libraries were built with the immunoSEQ multiplex PCR assay. A mixture of 60 forward primers for TCR Vbeta segments and 13 reverse primers for TCR Jbeta segments was used in the multiplex PCR. Amplification of the CDR3 region of rearranged TCR beta genes was performed with a multiplex PCR assay on genomic DNA. On the Illumina HiSeq System, the amplified TCR beta libraries were sequenced as 87-base-pair reads. The study's own analysis went as follows. Across the roughly 600 repertoires, a later analysis counted approximately 75 million unique TCR beta chains, some 11 million of which were shared by at least two donors. To remove PCR and sequencing errors, raw reads were error-corrected and collapsed into unique sequences using a nearest-neighbor algorithm that merged closely related sequences. To assign V, D and J gene segments, CDR3 sequences were aligned to IMGT reference sequences. Each retained sequence needed at least a six-nucleotide match to both a V gene segment and a J gene segment. A rearrangement was called productive if the CDR3 had no stop codons and remained in frame with V and J, and every other rearrangement was called non-productive. CDR3 was defined according to IMGT convention as the region running from the second conserved V-encoded cysteine to the conserved J-encoded phenylalanine. In an earlier analysis of some 550 of the donors, sequences lacking an unambiguous match to a single V gene segment were excluded. An earlier analysis of approximately 590 of the donors classified V segments as functional when productive rearrangements were above 56.7% and as segregating when the standard deviation between donors was above 5%. A statistical classification framework was built for diagnosing cytomegalovirus status from the catalog of TCR beta chain sequences. A later analysis assigned V and J genes by comparing TCR nucleotide sequences with IMGT/GENE-DB human TR gene sequences. The TCRdist pipeline was used in a later analysis to assign CDR3 sequences and most-parsimonious VDJ recombination scenarios. In a later analysis, each TCR beta chain was defined by its CDR3 amino acid sequence together with its V-gene family, and reads without a unique V-gene family were excluded. A later analysis removed 500 to 650 highly shared, low-generation-probability nucleotide sequences to deal with suspected cross-contamination and a sequencing artifact. For each public chain, a later analysis derived a clonal expansion index from normalized ranks of inferred template counts within each repertoire. In a later analysis, generation probabilities were computed with a VDJ recombination model fitted to out-of-frame rearrangements, and the resulting probabilities were checked against IGoR. In a later analysis, TCR-TCR, TCR-HLA and TCR-CMV co-occurrence was scored with hypergeometric tests, and a repertoire-size bias correction was applied to TCR pairs. In a later analysis, false discovery rates were estimated by permuting HLA or CMV assignments 20 times. In a later analysis, co-occurring TCRs were grouped with DBSCAN, and TCRdist sequence similarity was added when clustering was performed within HLA-allele-positive subsets. Repertoires with fewer than 30,000 or more than 120,000 public chains were left out of co-occurrence clustering, as were five repertoires with anomalous nucleotide sharing. TCRdb mirrors the immuneACCESS table, restricted to in-frame sequences. Some clones are absent from its copies; in checked studies, under half trace to an unresolved V gene, and the reason for the others is unknown. V and J calls and clone size follow that table, whereas D and trimming were derived from the DNA. The sample table holds over 150,000 clones, of which around 86% were seen once. The ten biggest clones cover 5.5% to 7% of the sample.

The record originates from a study of cytomegalovirus exposure and HLA in healthy donors (dated by TCRdb to 2017 to 2019). About the full investigation: An earlier analysis of several hundred of the donors reported more than 250 Gb of sequence data and some 120 million unique TCR beta sequences from roughly 180 million T cells. An early release covering more than 500 HLA-typed donors comprised roughly 300 gigabases of sequencing data and tens of millions of unique TCR sequences. Among the approximately 400 genotyped donors, more than 70% belonged to the genetic ancestry cluster associated with self-reported Caucasian donors. The study was designed to test whether signatures of past pathogen exposure could be identified by cataloging public T cell receptors. The T cell repertoires of 700 or so subjects were profiled by immunosequencing and related to cytomegalovirus serostatus. In addition to the first cohort of 666 subjects, a separate validation cohort of over 90 different subjects was used. To predict cytomegalovirus infection status, the study combined high-throughput TCR immunosequencing, statistical association of individual TCRs with disease status, and machine learning. A later analysis re-analyzed previously published TCR beta repertoires from several hundred donors and added high-resolution HLA genotyping to study TCR occurrence patterns. In the later analysis, no new phenotypic data were used to find candidate immune exposures; instead, reliance was placed on TCR beta sequences and their occurrence across donors. An earlier analysis of a few hundred of the donors applied high-throughput TCR beta sequencing to assess whether each TCR beta V gene segment acted as functional or pseudogenic. Alongside the repertoire data, information on donor age, sex, ethnicity and CMV serostatus was compiled. A later genetic analysis took genome-wide SNP genotypes for about 55% of the roughly 670 donors and used that subset as a discovery cohort. All discovery cohort repertoires had been generated using a single sequencing platform. HLA typing covered class I and class II loci at four-digit resolution. The number of typed donors differed by locus: about 620-640 for A, B, C, DRB1 and DQB1; about 520 for DQA1; approximately 600 for DPA1; and roughly 450 for DPB1. Because of strong linkage in the cohort, roughly five DR-DQ haplotypes were treated as single units for association and clustering. Across some 400 genotyped donors of the cohort, an average of approximately 200,000 unique TCR beta nucleotide sequences per donor were sequenced, and around 20% of those sequences were non-productive.

For CDR1 and CDR2, the germline V gene lists SGHAT and FQNNGV. The germline V and J ends show losses of 0 bases and 7 bases respectively, and no gene match explains 9 bases of the junction. The CDR3 starts with the cysteine, ends with the phenylalanine, and has 17 residues. Just the 51-base CDR3 DNA is kept, in frame starting at base 1. In total, over 600 healthy bone marrow donors made up the cohort. At the time of sampling, every cohort member was nominally healthy, though immune exposures that went unrecorded were likely present. The donor tested CMV seropositive and was one of the 289 seropositive cohort members. A peripheral blood sample was collected from each donor, and TCR beta sequencing was performed on peripheral blood mononuclear cells. Genomic DNA extraction from the blood cell samples was performed with the Qiagen DNeasy Blood Extraction Kit. Paper-wide results and their limitations: HLA typing was unavailable for some donors at each locus, so association tests used only the typed subset. In a later analysis, the rate of TCR association differed among HLA loci, with DRB1 alleles having the most associated TCRs and HLA-C alleles having the fewest. For the cohort, immune exposure information was limited to CMV serostatus. Correlated functional status among segregating V segments might be attributable to linkage disequilibrium, but an unknown experimental factor could not be ruled out. This cohort had only TCR beta chains sequenced, and the lack of alpha or paired-chain data limited which features could be detected. Most TCR sequences were seen in very few donors, while some public TCRs were found in many individuals. In an earlier analysis of around 600 of the donors, most TCR beta V segments were observed in productive rearrangements about 87% or about 30% of the time, broadly matching IMGT annotations. A few of the identified cytomegalovirus-associated TCR beta chains were confirmed in vitro to be specific for cytomegalovirus antigens. In the study, some 160 TCR beta chains were listed as associated with cytomegalovirus. Because counts were too low, about 15 rarely observed V segments, including chromosome 9 orphons, were left out of the earlier analysis of roughly 600 of the donors. Several of the top co-occurrence clusters appeared to be linked to parvovirus B19, influenza, CMV and Epstein-Barr virus, according to a later analysis. A further reported finding was that TCR beta sequences accurately predicted the HLA-A and HLA-B alleles for most subjects in the first cohort. Some IMGT-functional V segments, including TRBV6-2 and TRBV6-3, could not be distinguished by the 87-base-pair reads and were therefore excluded. The presence/absence analyses assumed that sequencing depth was roughly uniform across donors, and that assumption may not be true. In a later genetic analysis, fewer N-insertions in productive TCRs were reported among donors in an Asian-associated ancestry cluster than the 666-donor mean. A cluster of highly shared sequence variants was judged likely to represent a technical artifact of the sequencing pipeline. A later analysis associated about 17,000 TCR beta sequences with specific HLA alleles at a false discovery rate of 0.05. In both the original and validation cohorts, the classifier was reported to diagnose cytomegalovirus status with high specificity and sensitivity. An association between a missense DCLRE1C variant and V-gene and J-gene trimming of TCR beta chains was found in a later genetic analysis and replicated in an independent cohort. Assigning TCR associations to individual alleles was difficult when HLA alleles, especially DR and DQ, strongly co-occurred. Compared with equally common non-associated chains, HLA-associated TCR beta chains in a later analysis were more clonally expanded and had lower generation probabilities. The authors suggested that the approach could potentially be generalized to other disease states and immunological phenotypes. A later analysis found that most CMV-associated TCR beta chains appeared HLA-restricted, with HLA associations seemingly driven largely by CMV exposure.

The chain joins TRBV11-2 to TRBJ2-5; TRBD2 lines up with 12 middle nucleotides. The source material was PBMCs. This clonotype was obtained from a woman aged 45-60 years in good health and CMV-seropositive. The CDR3 protein is CASSLEGLAGGPGTQYF. The sequence in DNA is TGTGCCAGCAGCTTAGAAGGGCTAGCGGGAGGGCCAGGGACCCAGTACTTC.